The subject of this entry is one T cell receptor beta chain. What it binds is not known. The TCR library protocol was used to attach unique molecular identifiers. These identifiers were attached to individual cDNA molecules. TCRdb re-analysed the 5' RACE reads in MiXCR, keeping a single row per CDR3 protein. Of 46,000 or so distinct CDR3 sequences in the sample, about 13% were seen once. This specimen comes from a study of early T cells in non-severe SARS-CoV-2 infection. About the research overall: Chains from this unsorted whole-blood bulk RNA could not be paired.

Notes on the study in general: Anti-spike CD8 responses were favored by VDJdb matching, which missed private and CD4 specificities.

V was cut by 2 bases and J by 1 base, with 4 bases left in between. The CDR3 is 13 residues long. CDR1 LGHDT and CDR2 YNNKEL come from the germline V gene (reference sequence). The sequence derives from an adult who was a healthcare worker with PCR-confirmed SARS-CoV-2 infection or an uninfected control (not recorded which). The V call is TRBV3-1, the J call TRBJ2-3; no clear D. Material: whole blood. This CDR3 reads CASSQRGTDTQYF. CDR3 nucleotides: TGTGCCAGCAGCCAACGGGGCACAGATACGCAGTATTTT.